One sample yielded the 28 T cell receptor beta chains listed below, sequenced in a study of blood T cell repertoires in COVID-19. Assay used: immunoSEQ multiplex PCR; TCRdb lists only in-frame clones, some missing. The sample lists hundreds of thousands of clones; 80% to 90% were seen once. The sample comprised peripheral blood. The receptors come from a woman aged 25-40 years with COVID-19, enrolled during active disease.

This clone is a singleton in its sample. V usage is TRBV6-2 or TRBV6-3 and J usage is TRBJ1-6; D uncertain. The CDR3 sequence is 16 residues long. V lost 1 base, J lost 11 bases, and 18 bases lay in between. The germline gives CDR1 MNHEY, CDR2 SVGEGT. The CDR3 protein is CASSYYPDLTGTPLHF. Written as DNA, the CDR3 is TGTGCCAGCAGTTACTATCCGGACCTTACGGGGACACCCCTCCACTTT.

The table lists this clone with a count of one. The chain couples TRBV10-3 to TRBJ2-7, with TRBD2 identical over 12 bases. V trimming: 10 bases; J trimming: 5 bases; junction bases outside the gene matches: 12. Per germline, CDR1 ENHRY and CDR2 SYGVKD. This CDR3 has 15 residues. CDR3 in DNA: TGTGCCACAAAAGGACTAGCGGGGCCGGGGGACGAGCAGTACTTC. It yields the protein CATKGLAGPGDEQYF.

The chain couples TRBV5-1 to TRBJ2-1; 10 nucleotides agree with TRBD2. The CDR3 contains 15 residues. The germline gives CDR1 SGHRS, CDR2 YFSETQ. V lost 4 bases, J lost 6 bases, and 7 bases stayed unmatched. The CDR3 loop is CASSVSGRPSNEQFF. CDR3 nucleotide sequence: TGCGCCAGCAGCGTTAGCGGGAGGCCCAGCAATGAGCAGTTCTTC.

V usage is TRBV2 and J usage is TRBJ2-1; 12 bases line up with TRBD2. The germline V gene encodes CDR1 SNHLY and CDR2 FYNNEI. The V segment lost 9 bases and the J segment 2 bases; nucleotides outside the gene matches: 8. The CDR3 consists of 16 residues. CDR3 bases: TGTGCCAGTTGTTTGGCTAGCGGGAGGGCCTACAATGAGCAGTTCTTC. This gives the protein CASCLASGRAYNEQFF.

V usage is TRBV6-5 and J usage is TRBJ2-1; TRBD1 aligns across 10 bases. V trimming: 5 bases; J trimming: 7 bases; junction bases outside the gene matches: 5. CDR3 length: 14 amino acids. Looked up from germline, CDR1 is MNHEY and CDR2 is SVGAGI. The CDR3, as DNA: TGTGCCAGCAGTAGGGGGACAGGGGCTAATGAGCAGTTCTTC. It translates to CASSRGTGANEQFF.

The chain is built from TRBV24-1 and TRBJ2-3, with D possibly being TRBD2 (6 bases). The V gene's germline CDR1 is KGHDR and CDR2 SFDVKD. V gave up 4 bases and J gave up 7 bases, with 17 bases separating them. The CDR3 is 15 residues long. CDR3 loop: CATSDLLGGTNTQYF. Written as DNA, the CDR3 is TGTGCCACCAGTGACCTACTGGGGGGTACGAATACGCAGTATTTT.

The chain uses TRBV4-3 and TRBJ2-3; D is unclear. Trimming removed 1 base at V and 0 bases at J, with 8 bases between. The CDR3 extends over 15 amino acids. CDR1 and CDR2 from the germline V gene are LGHNA and YSLEER. CDR3 in DNA: TGCGCCAGCAGCCAAGCGGCGACTAGCACAGATACGCAGTATTTT. Its translation is CASSQAATSTDTQYF.

V and J are TRBV2 and TRBJ2-3; perhaps TRBD1 as D (6 bases). Germline CDR1 and CDR2: SNHLY and FYNNEI. V shed 7 bases and J shed 0 bases, with 17 bases lying between them. This CDR3 region has 16 residues. The CDR3 region is CASTRSQGASTDTQYF. For the CDR3, the DNA is TGTGCCAGCACCAGATCACAGGGAGCCAGCACAGATACGCAGTATTTT.

The V gene is TRBV27, the J gene TRBJ1-6; no clear D gene. The CDR3 consists of 13 residues. Germline lookup yields CDR1 MNHEY and CDR2 SMNVEV (reference sequence). Trimming left V 5 bases short and J 9 bases short, with 11 bases between. The CDR3 spells CASSPFSPSPLHF. The CDR3 DNA reads as TGTGCCAGCAGTCCCTTTAGCCCTTCACCCCTCCACTTT.

The J gene is TRBJ2-1, the V gene TRBV7-9; tentative D call: TRBD1 (6 bases). The V gene's germline CDR1 is SEHNR and CDR2 FQNEAQ (reference sequence). Trimming left V 5 bases short and J 8 bases short, with 19 bases between. There are 15 residues in the CDR3. Written as DNA, the CDR3 is TGTGCCAGCAGCCTCCTTTTAGGCAGGGGTGATGAGCAGTTCTTC. Translation: CASSLLLGRGDEQFF.

J is TRBJ2-1 and V is TRBV2; 7 bases line up with TRBD2. V trimming: 5 bases; J trimming: 6 bases; junction bases outside the gene matches: 10. The CDR3 runs to 15 residues. Germline V lookup: CDR1 SNHLY, CDR2 FYNNEI. CDR3 bases: TGTGCCAGCAGTCGGGAGGCGGGACTGTCCAATGAGCAGTTCTTC. Protein product: CASSREAGLSNEQFF.

The chain links TRBV28 to TRBJ2-7; 8 bases fit TRBD1. The CDR3 extends over 16 amino acids. V was pared by 6 bases and J by 0 bases, with 10 bases of the junction left unmatched. Germline values: CDR1 MDHEN, CDR2 SYDVKM. The CDR3 DNA reads TGTGCCAGCAGCCCTACCGGGACAGGAATCTCCTACGAGCAGTACGTC. Protein sequence: CASSPTGTGISYEQYV.

The CDR3 DNA follows: TGTGCCAGCAGCTTAGCGGGGGGGGCCAACGTCCTGACTTTC. This codes for CASSLAGGANVLTF. The chain uses TRBV11-2 and TRBJ2-6, with D tentatively TRBD2 (5 bases). V was pared by 1 base and J by 4 bases, with 5 bases between. Looked up from germline, CDR1 is SGHAT and CDR2 is FQNNGV. There are 14 residues in the CDR3.

This rearrangement joins TRBV5-5 to TRBJ2-5; 8 bases line up with TRBD1. The J segment lost 4 bases and the V segment lost 4 bases, leaving 15 bases of the junction unmatched. The CDR3 has 17 amino acids. The germline CDR1 and CDR2 sequences are SGHKS and YYEKEE (reference sequence). The CDR3 DNA reads as TGTGCCAGCAGCGCCTATCCGGGACAGGCCCTATTAGAGACCCAGTACTTC. Amino acids: CASSAYPGQALLETQYF.

This clone was recorded once. V and J are TRBV6-5 and TRBJ1-4; tentatively, D is TRBD1 (6 bases). CDR1 MNHEY and CDR2 SVGAGI come from the germline V gene. The CDR3 covers 14 residues. Trimming stripped 5 bases from V and 5 bases from J, with 12 bases between. CDR3: CASSRTVQNEKLFF. The CDR3 coding sequence is TGTGCCAGCAGTCGGACAGTACAGAATGAAAAACTGTTTTTT.

This clone was seen only a few times. V usage is TRBV2 and J usage is TRBJ1-3; 12 bases match TRBD1. The CDR3 length is 17 residues. Germline trimming cut 6 bases from V and 0 bases from J; bases unmatched to any gene: 6. Per the germline V gene, CDR1 is SNHLY and CDR2 is FYNNEI. The CDR3 nucleotides are TGTGCCAGCAGACGGGACAGGGGGCCCCACTCTGGAAACACCATATATTTT. This sequence encodes CASRRDRGPHSGNTIYF.

V and J are TRBV27 and TRBJ1-2, with 12 positions matching TRBD1. This CDR3 has 15 residues. Germline values: CDR1 MNHEY, CDR2 SMNVEV (reference sequence). The ends lost 9 bases at V and 4 bases at J; junction bases unmatched: 9. The CDR3 nucleotides are TGTGCCAGTAGGGACAGGGGGCGGGTTGGCTATGGCTACACCTTC. This encodes CASRDRGRVGYGYTF.

The V and J genes are TRBV4-3 and TRBJ2-5, with a possible D match to TRBD2 (5 bases). Germline assignment: CDR1 LGHNA and CDR2 YSLEER. The V gene lost 1 base and the J gene lost 5 bases, with 14 bases spanning the gap. The length of the CDR3 is 15 residues. The CDR3 nucleotides are TGCGCCAGCAGCCAAGCGCGTCGGGGTTGGGAGACCCAGTACTTC. It encodes CASSQARRGWETQYF.

The rearrangement links TRBV7-9 to TRBJ2-3; D perhaps matches TRBD1 (6 bases). The V and J ends lost 10 bases and 4 bases respectively, with 12 bases between them. Germline-derived CDR1 and CDR2 are SEHNR and FQNEAQ (reference sequence). The CDR3 has 12 amino acids. CDR3 nucleotides: TGTGCCACCTCACAGGGAGCAGATACGCAGTATTTT. This sequence encodes CATSQGADTQYF.

The V call is TRBV28, the J call TRBJ1-1; 8 bases agree with TRBD1. The CDR3 runs 14 residues. The V segment lost 6 bases and the J segment 5 bases; nucleotides outside the gene matches: 8. CDR1 and CDR2 from the germline V gene are MDHEN and SYDVKM. In DNA form, the CDR3 reads TGTGCCAGCAGCCCAGACAGGGGAGCGACTGAAGCTTTCTTT. Its translation is CASSPDRGATEAFF.

This chain uses TRBV3-1 (or the pseudogene TRBV3-2) with TRBJ2-7; D uncertain. V lost 1 base, J lost 2 bases, and 9 bases lay in between. The CDR3 runs to 14 residues. Germline V gives CDR1 LGHDT, CDR2 YNNKEL (reference sequence). Written as DNA, the CDR3 is TGTGCCAGCAGCCAAGGCGACTGGACCTACGAGCAGTACTTC. It codes for CASSQGDWTYEQYF.

The CDR3, as DNA: TGTGCCAGCAGCTTAACGGGACAGGGGGCGAACACCGGGGAGCTGTTTTTT. Protein product: CASSLTGQGANTGELFF. The V and J genes are TRBV7-9 and TRBJ2-2; 11 nucleotides line up with TRBD1. V dropped 2 bases and J dropped 0; count of bases not matched to a gene: 2. Germline loops: CDR1 SEHNR, CDR2 FQNEAQ (reference sequence). CDR3 size: 17 residues.

The chain couples TRBV9 to TRBJ2-1; 9 positions agree with TRBD2. V was clipped by 0 bases and J by 8 bases; unmatched bases: 9. Germline V gives CDR1 SGDLS, CDR2 YYNGEE. The CDR3 covers 16 residues. CDR3 amino acids: CASSVATASGVYEQFF. The CDR3, as DNA: TGTGCCAGCAGCGTAGCTACGGCTAGCGGGGTCTATGAGCAGTTCTTC.

The chain links TRBV25-1 to TRBJ2-5, with 8 bases lining up with TRBD2. The CDR3 has 13 amino acids. Looked up from germline, CDR1 is MGHDK and CDR2 is SYGVNS. Trimming cost V 6 bases and J 7 bases; bases outside gene matches: 7. CDR3 nucleotide sequence: TGTGCCAGCAGCGCAGCGGGGGCTGCGACCCAGTACTTC. Protein product: CASSAAGAATQYF.

The CDR3 DNA is TGTGCCAGTAGACCAGCGAGGGGGCGCAACACCGGGGAGCTGTTTTTT. Its protein is CASRPARGRNTGELFF. The V call is TRBV19, the J call TRBJ2-2, with 7 bases matching TRBD1. V trimming: 6 bases; J trimming: 2 bases; junction bases outside the gene matches: 9. Germline values: CDR1 LNHDA, CDR2 SQIVND (reference sequence). This CDR3 region has 16 residues.

V and J are TRBV18 and TRBJ2-7, with 12 bases lining up with TRBD1. The germline V gene has CDR1 KGHSH and CDR2 LQKENI. V dropped 4 bases and J dropped 4; count of bases not matched to a gene: 5. This CDR3 is built from 15 residues. The DNA for the CDR3 is TGTGCCAGCTCACAGGGGACAGGGGGCTCTTACGAGCAGTACGTC. Translation gives CASSQGTGGSYEQYV.

The chain is built from TRBV9 and TRBJ2-5; 11 nucleotides agree with TRBD2. This CDR3 comprises 17 residues. Trimming cost V 0 bases and J 5 bases; bases outside gene matches: 9. Germline lookup yields CDR1 SGDLS and CDR2 YYNGEE. The DNA for the CDR3 is TGTGCCAGCAGCGTAGGGTTAGCGGGAGGGCCTACGGAGACCCAGTACTTC. This gives the protein CASSVGLAGGPTETQYF.

This rearrangement joins TRBV10-3 to TRBJ1-4; a weak D match, TRBD1 (5 bases). V was cut by 9 bases and J by 6 bases, with 11 bases left in between. Germline assignment: CDR1 ENHRY and CDR2 SYGVKD. The CDR3 sequence is 12 residues long. DNA for the CDR3: TGTGCCATTCAGGGATCAGATGAAAAACTGTTTTTT. The encoded protein is CAIQGSDEKLFF.